This T cell receptor (beta chain) is drawn from a study of early T cells in non-severe SARS-CoV-2 infection. TCRdb ran MiXCR on the 5' RACE reads and lists one entry per CDR3 protein. The table has about 56,000 distinct CDR3 sequences, about 14% seen once; the top ten hold 4.1%. After removal of 9 bases from V and 4 bases from J, the junction contained 6 bases not matched to a gene. CDR1 is SNHLY and CDR2 is FYNNEI in the germline V gene. This CDR3 is built from 13 residues. This rearrangement joins TRBV2 to TRBJ1-2; 9 bases map to TRBD1. This TCR came from an adult who was a healthcare worker with PCR-confirmed SARS-CoV-2 infection or an uninfected control (not recorded which). The sample consisted of whole blood, taken at baseline. CDR3 DNA sequence: TGTGCCAGTACCGGGGACAGGGTCTATGGCTACACCTTC. Protein sequence: CASTGDRVYGYTF.